This TCR beta chain was recorded in a study of T-cell memory formation after mild COVID-19. This CDR3 region has 13 residues. V was pared by 6 bases and J by 3 bases, with 4 bases of the junction left unmatched. Germline-derived CDR1 and CDR2 are ENHRY and SYGVKD. Study-wide results and limits: While clones contracting from day 15 to 85 were balanced between CD4 and CD8, later expanders leaned CD4+. CD4+ contracting clones were found mainly in CM and EM, and CD8+ ones in EMRA.

Researchers used 5'RACE with constant-segment primers to make TCR alpha and TCR beta cDNA libraries that carry sample barcodes and UMIs. TCRdb independently ran MiXCR on the 5' RACE reads; one entry per CDR3 protein. Here the sample spans fewer than 95,000 distinct CDR3 sequences, 10% to 15% being singletons. A note on this clonotype: Its specificity is not known.

Specimen: PBMCs or a T cell subset sorted from them (not recorded which). The chain has TRBV10-3 and TRBJ2-5; 7 bases line up with TRBD1. This receptor was obtained from an adult woman who had mild COVID-19 (a few samples of this study predate the infection). Cell type and time point are not known. The CDR3 loop is CAISDRAKETQYF. CDR3 in DNA: TGTGCCATCAGCGACAGGGCGAAAGAGACCCAGTACTTC.